This paragraph covers one TCR beta chain sequence. Antigen: not known. The V and J ends lost 4 bases and 4 bases respectively, with 19 bases between them. CDR3 size: 16 residues. Germline CDR1 and CDR2: ENHRY and SYGVKD. These data come from a study of OX40 agonist ivuxolimab in advanced cancers. The overall study: The study enrolled dose-escalation patients with hepatocellular carcinoma, melanoma, renal cell or head and neck cancer. Three patients showed partial responses: one hepatocellular carcinoma and two cutaneous melanoma cases. Whole-study results and caveats: Mean expanded clone counts were higher in CD8+ than CD4+ T cells.

No patient had autoimmune disease or received systemic immunosuppression. Sequencing used immunoSEQ multiplex PCR; TCRdb keeps in-frame clones, though not all of them. The table lists about 80,000 clones, around four fifths of them singletons, with just under 25% in the top ten. The V call is TRBV10-3, the J call TRBJ1-1; TRBD1 might be the D (5 bases). This clonotype was sampled from an adult with an advanced solid tumor such as melanoma, head and neck, liver or kidney cancer. The sequenced sample was CD4+ or CD8+ T cells sorted from blood, obtained in a trial of the OX40 agonist ivuxolimab. CDR3 loop: CAISGGVRGLGTEAFF. The CDR3 nucleotides read TGTGCCATCAGTGGAGGAGTGAGGGGTTTGGGCACTGAAGCTTTCTTT.